This T cell receptor beta chain is drawn from a study of T cell responses to AZD1222 COVID-19 vaccine. For the study at large: Pooled together were second doses at about 4 or about 12 weeks.

Study observations and caveats: Reports indicate that nearly half of spike-specific TCRs are directed at unmutated variant regions. Donors were chiefly white British, with a greater number of females, and clonal diversity was perhaps underestimated.

Libraries were prepared by immunoSEQ multiplex PCR; TCRdb keeps only in-frame clonotypes and omits some of them. The sample carries approximately 120,000 clones, approximately 90% recorded once. Concerning this clone: Its specificity is unknown.

The CDR3 totals 15 residues. V lost 0 bases and J lost 5, with 13 bases in between. Germline V gene lookup returns CDR1 KGHSH and CDR2 LQKENI. The chain recombines TRBV18 with TRBJ1-1; D unclear. Source: peripheral blood, taken on day 0 of AZD1222 vaccination. This receptor was identified in an adult in good health. CDR3 amino acids: CASSPPGEARTEAFF. CDR3 nucleotide sequence: TGTGCCAGCTCACCACCGGGCGAGGCGCGGACTGAAGCTTTCTTT.